The source of this TCR beta chain is a study of Ad26.COV2.S vaccination and SARS-CoV-2 variants (dated by TCRdb to the early 2020s). For the wider study: TCRbeta repertoire sequencing served as the tool for gauging how specific and how broad the SARS-CoV-2-reactive T cell receptors were following Ad26.COV2.S vaccination. A total of around 32 samples were included in the TCR-sequenced set, comprising around 19 Ad26.COV2.S vaccine recipients, 5 placebo recipients and 8 SARS-CoV-2 convalescent individuals. What the study reported, not specific to this receptor: The authors noted that the TCR breadth and depth analyses may have underestimated total T cell responses. Higher spike-specific TCR breadth was observed in Ad26.COV2.S recipients than in placebo recipients (P = 0.0014). After vaccination, spike-specific CD8+ and CD4+ T cell responses were reported to show substantial breadth. Vaccine and placebo recipients had comparable non-spike TCR breadth, which fits with the vaccine containing only spike.

With regard to this clone: Its antigen target is currently unknown. No quality values exist for individual bases; no much larger clone is one base distant.

In the paper's terms, the time point label means: individuals recovered from natural SARS-CoV-2 infection. The immunoSEQ Assay was used to sequence TCRbeta CDR3 regions. After extraction, genomic DNA underwent amplification by bias-controlled multiplex PCR, followed by high-throughput sequencing. For the original study's pipeline: To quantify the absolute abundance of each unique TCRbeta CDR3 region, sequences were collapsed and filtered. T cell fraction was estimated by normalizing TCRbeta template counts to usable DNA, which was measured by amplifying reference genes present in all nucleated cells. Repertoire TCRs were annotated as SARS-CoV-2-specific when V gene, CDR3 amino acid sequence and J gene were exactly matched to a known reactive TCR set. The reference SARS-CoV-2 TCR set came from MIRA and was filtered for enrichment in COVID-19-positive ImmuneCODE repertoires, removing public or cross-reactive TCRs. Based on the MIRA antigens, annotated TCRs were further analysed at the level of specific ORF or position within ORF. Breadth was defined as the number of annotated unique rearrangements divided by the total number of unique productive rearrangements, and depth was defined as the summed frequency of the annotated unique rearrangements. Two-sided Wilcoxon rank-sum tests were used to compare TCR breadth between groups. TCRdb took over this immuneACCESS table, retaining in-frame rearrangements with V and J assigned. Such tables are incomplete; in checked studies, under half of the missing clones stem from an unresolved V gene, and the remainder is unexplained. From that table come the V and J calls and clone size; the DNA was used to work out D and trimming. The sample table shows 180,000 or so clones, and roughly 85% are seen once. The top ten constitute approximately 6% of the sample.

There are 14 amino acids in the CDR3, from cysteine to phenylalanine inclusive. The sequence is cut down to CDR3 DNA, 42 bases in frame from base 1. Based on the germline V gene (reference sequence), the CDR1 and CDR2 sequences are LNHDA and SQIVND. V trim: 10 bases; J trim: 6 bases; unmatched bases: 7. The rearrangement combines TRBV19 with TRBJ2-2, and 11 junction bases match TRBD2. Sequenced here: peripheral blood, sampled after recovery from COVID-19. This clonotype was obtained from a human donor who had recovered from COVID-19. The nucleotide sequence is TGTGCCATTCCTCTAGCGGGGGGTGCCGGGGAGCTGTTTTTT. It translates as CAIPLAGGAGELFF.